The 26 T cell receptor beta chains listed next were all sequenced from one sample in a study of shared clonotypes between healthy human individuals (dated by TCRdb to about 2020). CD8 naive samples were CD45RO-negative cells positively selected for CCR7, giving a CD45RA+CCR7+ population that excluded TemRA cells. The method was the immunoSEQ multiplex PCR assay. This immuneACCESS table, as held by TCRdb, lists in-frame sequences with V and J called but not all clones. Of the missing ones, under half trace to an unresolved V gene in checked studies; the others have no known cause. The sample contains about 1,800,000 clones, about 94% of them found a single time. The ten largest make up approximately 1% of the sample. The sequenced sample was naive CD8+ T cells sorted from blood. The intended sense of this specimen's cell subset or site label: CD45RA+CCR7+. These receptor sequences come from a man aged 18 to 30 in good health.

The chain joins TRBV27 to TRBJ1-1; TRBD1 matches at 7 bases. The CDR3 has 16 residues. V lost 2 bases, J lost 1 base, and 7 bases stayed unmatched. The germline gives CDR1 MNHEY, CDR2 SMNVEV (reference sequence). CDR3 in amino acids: CASSLLAGGANTEAFF. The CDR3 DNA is TGTGCCAGCAGTTTACTGGCAGGGGGTGCGAACACTGAAGCTTTCTTT.

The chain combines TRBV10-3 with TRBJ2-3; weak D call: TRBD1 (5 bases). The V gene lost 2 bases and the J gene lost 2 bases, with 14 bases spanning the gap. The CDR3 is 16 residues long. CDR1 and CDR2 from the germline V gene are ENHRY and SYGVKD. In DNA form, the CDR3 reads TGTGCCATCAGTGAGGAGAGACAGTTCGACACAGATACGCAGTATTTT. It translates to CAISEERQFDTDTQYF.

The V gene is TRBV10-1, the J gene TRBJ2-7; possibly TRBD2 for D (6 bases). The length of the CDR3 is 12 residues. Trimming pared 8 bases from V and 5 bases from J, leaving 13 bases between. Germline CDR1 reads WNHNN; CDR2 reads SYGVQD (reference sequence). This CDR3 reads CASGGRGHEQYF. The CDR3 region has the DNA TGCGCCAGCGGAGGGCGGGGCCACGAGCAGTACTTC.

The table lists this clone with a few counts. As DNA, the CDR3 is TGTGCCAGCAGCCCACCTTGGAACTTTGAAGCTTTCTTT. Its translation is CASSPPWNFEAFF. The rearrangement uses TRBV7-9 and TRBJ1-1; no firm D call. The CDR3 contains 13 residues. Per germline, CDR1 SEHNR and CDR2 FQNEAQ (reference sequence). Trimming cost V 5 bases and J 7 bases, with 14 bases left between them.

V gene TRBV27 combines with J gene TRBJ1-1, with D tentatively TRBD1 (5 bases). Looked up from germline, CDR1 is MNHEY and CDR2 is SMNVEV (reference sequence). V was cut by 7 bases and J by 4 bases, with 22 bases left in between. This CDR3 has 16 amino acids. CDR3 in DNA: TGTGCCAGCACTTTTATGGTTAGGGGAGTGGTCACTGAAGCTTTCTTT. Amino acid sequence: CASTFMVRGVVTEAFF.

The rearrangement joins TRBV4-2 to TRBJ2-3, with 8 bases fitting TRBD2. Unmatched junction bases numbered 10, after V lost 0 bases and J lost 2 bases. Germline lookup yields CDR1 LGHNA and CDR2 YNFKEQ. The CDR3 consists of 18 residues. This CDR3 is CASSQDLLAGGDTDTQYF. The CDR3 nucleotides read TGTGCCAGCAGCCAAGATCTATTGGCGGGGGGCGACACAGATACGCAGTATTTT.

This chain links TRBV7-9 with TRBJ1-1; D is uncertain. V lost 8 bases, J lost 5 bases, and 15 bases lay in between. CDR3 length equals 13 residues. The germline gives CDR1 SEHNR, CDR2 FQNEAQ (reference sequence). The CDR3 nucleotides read TGTGCCAGCCGGCGAGAGGGCTCGACTGAAGCTTTCTTT. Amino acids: CASRREGSTEAFF.

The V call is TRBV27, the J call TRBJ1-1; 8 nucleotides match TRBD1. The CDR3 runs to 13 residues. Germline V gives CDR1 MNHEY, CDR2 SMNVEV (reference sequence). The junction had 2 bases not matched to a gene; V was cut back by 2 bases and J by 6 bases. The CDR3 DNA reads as TGTGCCAGCAGTTTAATACAGGGGGCTGAAGCTTTCTTT. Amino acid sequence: CASSLIQGAEAFF.

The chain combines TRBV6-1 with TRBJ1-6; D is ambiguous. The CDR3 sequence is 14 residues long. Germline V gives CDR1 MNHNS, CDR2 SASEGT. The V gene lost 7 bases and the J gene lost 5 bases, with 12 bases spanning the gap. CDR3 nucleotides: TGTGCCAGCAACGATCCTTTTCATAATTCACCCCTCCACTTT. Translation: CASNDPFHNSPLHF.

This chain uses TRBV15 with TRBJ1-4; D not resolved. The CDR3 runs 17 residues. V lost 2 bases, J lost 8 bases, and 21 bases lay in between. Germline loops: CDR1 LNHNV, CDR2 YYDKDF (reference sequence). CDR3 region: CATSRTYMTGLQEKLFF. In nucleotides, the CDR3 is TGTGCCACCAGCAGAACCTATATGACGGGCCTCCAAGAAAAACTGTTTTTT.

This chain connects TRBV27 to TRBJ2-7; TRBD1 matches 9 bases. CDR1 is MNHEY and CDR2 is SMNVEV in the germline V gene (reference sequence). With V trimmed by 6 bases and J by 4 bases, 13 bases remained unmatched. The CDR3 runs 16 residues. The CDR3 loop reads CASSLTGGEGVYEQYF. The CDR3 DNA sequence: TGTGCCAGCAGCCTCACAGGGGGCGAAGGGGTTTACGAGCAGTACTTC.

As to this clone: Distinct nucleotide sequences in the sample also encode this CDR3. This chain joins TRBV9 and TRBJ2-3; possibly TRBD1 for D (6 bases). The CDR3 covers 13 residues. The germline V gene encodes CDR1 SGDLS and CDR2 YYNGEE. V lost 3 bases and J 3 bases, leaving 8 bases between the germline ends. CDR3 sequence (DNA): TGTGCCAGCAGCGCCACAGGGACAGATACGCAGTATTTT. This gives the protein CASSATGTDTQYF.

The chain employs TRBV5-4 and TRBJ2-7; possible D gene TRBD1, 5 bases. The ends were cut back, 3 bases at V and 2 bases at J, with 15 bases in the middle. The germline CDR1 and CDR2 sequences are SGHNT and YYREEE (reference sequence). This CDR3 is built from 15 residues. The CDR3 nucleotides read TGTGCCAGCAGCTGGATGGGGCAGCCAACCTACGAGCAGTACTTC. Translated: CASSWMGQPTYEQYF.

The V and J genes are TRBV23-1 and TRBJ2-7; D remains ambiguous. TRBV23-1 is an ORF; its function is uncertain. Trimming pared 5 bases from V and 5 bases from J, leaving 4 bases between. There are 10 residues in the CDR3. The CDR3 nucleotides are TGCGCCAGCAGTGGAAACGAGCAGTACTTC. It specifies CASSGNEQYF.

The chain's CDR3 is CASSPGAGIYEQYF. CDR3 in DNA: TGTGCCAGCAGTCCGGGAGCGGGGATCTACGAGCAGTACTTC. This chain connects TRBV27 to TRBJ2-7; 7 bases are a match to TRBD2. The junction had 7 bases not matched to a gene; V was cut back by 5 bases and J by 3 bases. The CDR3 covers 14 residues. Germline-derived CDR1 and CDR2 are MNHEY and SMNVEV (reference sequence).

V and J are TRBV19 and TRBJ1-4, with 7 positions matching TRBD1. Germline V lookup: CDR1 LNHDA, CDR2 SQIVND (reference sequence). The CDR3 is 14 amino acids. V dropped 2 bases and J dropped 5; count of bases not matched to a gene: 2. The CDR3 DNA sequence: TGTGCCAGTAGTATAAGGGACAGCAATGAAAAACTGTTTTTT. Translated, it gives CASSIRDSNEKLFF.

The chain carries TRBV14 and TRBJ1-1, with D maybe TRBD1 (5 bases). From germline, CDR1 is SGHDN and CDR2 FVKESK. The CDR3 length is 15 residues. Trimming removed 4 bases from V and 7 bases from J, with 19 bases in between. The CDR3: CASSLGQGWAHEAFF. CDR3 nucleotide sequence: TGTGCCAGCAGCCTCGGGCAGGGCTGGGCGCATGAAGCTTTCTTT.

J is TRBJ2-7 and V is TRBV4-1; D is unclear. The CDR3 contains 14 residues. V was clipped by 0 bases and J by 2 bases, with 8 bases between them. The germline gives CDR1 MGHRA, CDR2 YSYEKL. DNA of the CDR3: TGCGCCAGCAGCCAAGATCGATTACCCTACGAGCAGTACTTC. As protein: CASSQDRLPYEQYF.

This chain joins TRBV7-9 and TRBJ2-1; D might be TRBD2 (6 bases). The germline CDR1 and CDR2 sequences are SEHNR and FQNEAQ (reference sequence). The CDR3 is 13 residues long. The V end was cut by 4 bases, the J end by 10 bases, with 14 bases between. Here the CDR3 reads CASSSPGVVEQFF. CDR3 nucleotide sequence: TGTGCCAGCAGCTCCCCGGGGGTCGTGGAGCAGTTCTTC.

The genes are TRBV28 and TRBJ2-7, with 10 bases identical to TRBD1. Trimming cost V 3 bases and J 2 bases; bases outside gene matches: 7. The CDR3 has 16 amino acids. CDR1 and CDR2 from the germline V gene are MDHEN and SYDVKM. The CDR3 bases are TGTGCCAGCAGTTTCCAATCGGGACAGGGGACCTACGAGCAGTACTTC. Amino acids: CASSFQSGQGTYEQYF.

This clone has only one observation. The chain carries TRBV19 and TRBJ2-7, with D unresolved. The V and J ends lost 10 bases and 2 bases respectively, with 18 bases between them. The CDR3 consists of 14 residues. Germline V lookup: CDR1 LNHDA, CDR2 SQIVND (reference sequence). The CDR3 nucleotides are TGTGCCACCACACCCGCCTTGGATGCCTACGAGCAGTACTTC. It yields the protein CATTPALDAYEQYF.

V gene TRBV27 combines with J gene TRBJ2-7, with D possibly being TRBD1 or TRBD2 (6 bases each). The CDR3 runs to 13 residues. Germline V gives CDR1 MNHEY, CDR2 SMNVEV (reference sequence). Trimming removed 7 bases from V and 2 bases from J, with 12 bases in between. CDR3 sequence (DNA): TGTGCCAGCACCCCGGGGGCCGCCTACGAGCAGTACTTC. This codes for CASTPGAAYEQYF.

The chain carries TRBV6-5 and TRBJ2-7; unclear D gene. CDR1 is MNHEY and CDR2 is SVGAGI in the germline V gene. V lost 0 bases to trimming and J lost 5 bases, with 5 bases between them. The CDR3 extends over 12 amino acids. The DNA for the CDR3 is TGTGCCAGCAGTTACTCGATGCACGAGCAGTACTTC. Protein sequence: CASSYSMHEQYF.

The CDR3 nucleotides are TGCGCCAGCAGCCCCAGCGATACGCTCTCCTACAATGAGCAGTTCTTC. It yields the protein CASSPSDTLSYNEQFF. The chain combines TRBV5-1 with TRBJ2-1; D gene uncertain. There are 16 residues in the CDR3. Germline V gives CDR1 SGHRS, CDR2 YFSETQ. Trimming took 4 bases from V and 0 from J, leaving 14 bases between them.

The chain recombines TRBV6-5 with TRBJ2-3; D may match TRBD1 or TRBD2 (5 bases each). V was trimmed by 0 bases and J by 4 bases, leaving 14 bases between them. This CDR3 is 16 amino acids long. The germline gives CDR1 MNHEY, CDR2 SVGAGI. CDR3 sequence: CASSYSMGENADTQYF. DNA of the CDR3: TGTGCCAGCAGTTACTCGATGGGGGAGAACGCAGATACGCAGTATTTT.

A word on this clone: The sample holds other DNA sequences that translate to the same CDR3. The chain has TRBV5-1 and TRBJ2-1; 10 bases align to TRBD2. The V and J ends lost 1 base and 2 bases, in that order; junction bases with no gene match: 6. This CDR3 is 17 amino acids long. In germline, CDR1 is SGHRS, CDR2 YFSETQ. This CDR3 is CASSLSASGSPYNEQFF. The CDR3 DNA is TGCGCCAGCAGCTTGTCGGCTAGCGGGAGTCCCTACAATGAGCAGTTCTTC.